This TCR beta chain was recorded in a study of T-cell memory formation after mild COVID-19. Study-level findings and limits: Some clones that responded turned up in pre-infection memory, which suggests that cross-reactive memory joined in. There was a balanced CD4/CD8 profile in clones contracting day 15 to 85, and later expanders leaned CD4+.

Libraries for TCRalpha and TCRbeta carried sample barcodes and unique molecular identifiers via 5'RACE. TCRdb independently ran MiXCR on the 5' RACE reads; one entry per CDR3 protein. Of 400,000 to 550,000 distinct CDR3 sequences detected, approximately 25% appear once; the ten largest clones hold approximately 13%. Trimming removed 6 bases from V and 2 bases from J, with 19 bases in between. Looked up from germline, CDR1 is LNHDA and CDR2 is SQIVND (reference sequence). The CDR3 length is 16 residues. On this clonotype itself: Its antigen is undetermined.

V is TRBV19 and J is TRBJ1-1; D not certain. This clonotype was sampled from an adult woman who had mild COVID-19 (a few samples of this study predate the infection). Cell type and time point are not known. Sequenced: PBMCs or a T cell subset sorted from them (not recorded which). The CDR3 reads CASSNQPPGPNTEAFF. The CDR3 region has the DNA TGTGCCAGTAGCAATCAGCCACCGGGTCCCAACACTGAAGCTTTCTTT.